The 12 T cell receptor beta chains below were found in one sample sequenced in a study of T cells in Graves' hyperthyroidism and ophthalmopathy. What was amplified from RNA transcripts were TCR beta CDR3 regions. When the TCR CDR3 underwent first-round RT-PCR, the HTBI primer set was used. TCRdb fed the multiplex PCR reads into MiXCR, producing one record per CDR3 protein. The table shows about 570,000 distinct CDR3 sequences, with more than 45% occurring only once. Input material: peripheral blood or thyroid tissue (not recorded which). The receptors originated from an adult woman with Graves' disease, either hyperthyroidism or ophthalmopathy (not recorded which).

This clonotype occurred many times. The J gene is TRBJ2-5, the V gene TRBV19, with D perhaps matching TRBD2 (6 bases). Germline V lookup: CDR1 LNHDA, CDR2 SQIVND (reference sequence). The CDR3 length is 15 residues. V shed 4 bases and J shed 2 bases, with 14 bases lying between them. CDR3 nucleotide sequence: TGTGCCAGTAGTACCGGGAAGGAGGGTCAAGAGACCCAGTACTTC. The encoded protein is CASSTGKEGQETQYF. Complete variable domain (other parts from reference TRBV19 and TRBJ2-5): DGGITQSPKYLFRKEGQNVTLSCEQNLNHDAMYWYRQDPGQGLRLIYYSQIVNDFQKGDIAEGYSVSREKKESFPLTVTSAQKNPTAFYLCASSTGKEGQETQYFGPGTRLLVL.

This clonotype was observed a handful of times. The rearrangement uses TRBV19 and TRBJ2-5; 8 positions match TRBD2. This CDR3 contains 15 residues. Per the germline V gene, CDR1 is LNHDA and CDR2 is SQIVND (reference sequence). J lost 5 bases, V lost 6 bases, and 11 bases had no gene match. The CDR3 sequence: CASSQPGLGVETQYF. In DNA, the CDR3 is TGTGCCAGTAGCCAACCGGGACTAGGGGTGGAGACCCAGTACTTC.

This clonotype has more than one count but fewer than ten. The chain is built from TRBV18 and TRBJ1-4; unclear D gene. Germline CDR1 reads KGHSH; CDR2 reads LQKENI. The CDR3 contains 14 residues. Between the trimmed V and J ends, which lost 6 bases and 8 bases, there was a span of 16 bases. CDR3 DNA sequence: TGTGCCAGCTCTACGGGCGCCTCGGACGAAAAACTGTTTTTT. Translated, it gives CASSTGASDEKLFF.

This clonotype was counted many times. The chain carries TRBV2 and TRBJ2-5; no clear D. The germline V gene has CDR1 SNHLY and CDR2 FYNNEI. The length of the CDR3 is 12 residues. Between the trimmed V and J ends, which lost 11 bases and 4 bases, there was a span of 14 bases. The CDR3 sequence is CAGQSWGETQYF. In DNA form, the CDR3 reads TGTGCCGGGCAGTCCTGGGGAGAGACCCAGTACTTC.

At least ten counts were recorded for this clonotype. V is TRBV11-2 and J is TRBJ2-7, with TRBD1 as a possible D gene (6 bases). Trimming took 4 bases from V and 2 from J, leaving 18 bases between them. The CDR3 is made up of 16 amino acids. CDR1 SGHAT and CDR2 FQNNGV come from the germline V gene. The CDR3 loop is CASSSQGWSMAYEQYF. DNA for the CDR3: TGTGCCAGCAGCTCACAGGGATGGAGTATGGCCTACGAGCAGTACTTC.

The chain carries TRBV2 and TRBJ1-6; D may be TRBD1 (5 bases). The germline V gene has CDR1 SNHLY and CDR2 FYNNEI. The CDR3 totals 16 residues. The V end was cut by 0 bases, the J end by 7 bases, with 13 bases between. The CDR3 protein is CASSEAGYRGNSPLHF. The CDR3 DNA sequence: TGTGCCAGCAGTGAAGCGGGTTATAGGGGAAATTCACCCCTCCACTTT.

In its sample, this clonotype was seen many times. The chain joins TRBV7-2 to TRBJ1-5; 9 bases align to TRBD1. V shed 5 bases, J shed 16 bases, and the junction held 12 bases outside the gene matches. The CDR3 runs to 13 residues. Germline CDR1 reads SGHTA; CDR2 reads FQGNSA. For the CDR3, the DNA is TGTGCCAGCAGCCCCTCTCCCGGGGACAGGGCTCATTTT. It specifies CASSPSPGDRAHF. Filled out from reference TRBV7-2 and TRBJ1-5, the complete variable domain reads GAGVSQSPSNKVTEKGKDVELRCDPISGHTALYWYRQSLGQGLEFLIYFQGNSAPDKSGLPSDRFSAERTGGSVSTLTIQRTQQEDSAVYLCASSPSPGDRAHFGDGTRLSIL.

The chain couples TRBV7-3 to TRBJ1-1; tentative D call: TRBD1 (6 bases). The CDR3 sequence is 15 residues long. The germline gives CDR1 SGHTA, CDR2 FQGTGA. Trimming cost V 5 bases and J 6 bases, with 19 bases left between them. The CDR3 sequence is CASSRIGTSWAEAFF. The CDR3 bases are TGTGCCAGCAGCCGAATCGGGACATCATGGGCTGAAGCTTTCTTT.

The chain has TRBV20-1 and TRBJ2-5; D remains ambiguous. Per the germline V gene, CDR1 is DFQATT and CDR2 is SNEGSKA (reference sequence). The germline V and J ends were trimmed by 6 bases and 4 bases, with 9 bases remaining between them. The CDR3 contains 11 residues. The CDR3 reads CSARRIETQYF. The DNA of the CDR3 is TGCAGTGCCAGGCGGATAGAGACCCAGTACTTC.

In this sample, this clonotype turned up a few times. The chain joins TRBV2 to TRBJ1-4; D unclear. The germline V gene has CDR1 SNHLY and CDR2 FYNNEI. CDR3 length equals 15 residues. Trimming pared 4 bases from V and 0 bases from J, leaving 9 bases between. CDR3 sequence (DNA): TGTGCCAGCAGTGGGGCCATCTCAACTAATGAAAAACTGTTTTTT. This sequence encodes CASSGAISTNEKLFF.

This clonotype was picked up many times. The chain recombines TRBV12-3 or TRBV12-4 with TRBJ1-2, with 7 bases that match TRBD1. V was clipped by 5 bases and J by 8 bases; unmatched bases: 11. The CDR3 has 14 residues. The CDR3 DNA reads as TGTGCCAGCAGTCCCTTGAGGGGGCGGGGCGGCTACACCTTC. Amino acids: CASSPLRGRGGYTF.

The V and J genes are TRBV10-3 and TRBJ1-5; 7 bases are shared with TRBD1. The germline CDR1 and CDR2 sequences are ENHRY and SYGVKD. Trimming at V came to 0 bases and at J to 11 bases, leaving 4 bases not matched to a gene. The CDR3 runs 13 residues. In DNA form, the CDR3 reads TGTGCCATCAGTGAGTCAAGGCAGGGGGCCCAGCATTTT. Residues: CAISESRQGAQHF.